The clone carrying this TCR beta chain was picked up a small number of times. The sample is drawn from a study of hypomethylating agent response in myelodysplastic syndrome. Study-wide context: The mean patient age was about 70 +/- 6 years, and diploid cytogenetics predominated.

The CDR3 runs to 12 residues. Looked up from germline, CDR1 is LNHDA and CDR2 is SQIVND (reference sequence). V was trimmed by 3 bases and J by 3 bases, leaving 6 bases between them. Per the original methods: Of some 170,000 unique clonotypes, approximately 1.5% were previously reported viral-epitope-specific in VDJdb. Method: immunoSEQ multiplex PCR; TCRdb's copy keeps in-frame clones and lacks some. V and J calls and clone size come straight from that table; D and trimming were deduced from the DNA. The sample has roughly 5,000 clones; less than 85% are singletons. The material was bone marrow, obtained before or after starting hypomethylating agent treatment for myelodysplastic syndrome (not recorded which). V usage is TRBV19 and J usage is TRBJ2-7; D not resolved. The sequence was collected from a human donor with myelodysplastic syndrome. The CDR3 spells CASSIPYYEQYF. CDR3 DNA: TGTGCCAGTAGTATCCCCTACTACGAGCAGTACTTC.